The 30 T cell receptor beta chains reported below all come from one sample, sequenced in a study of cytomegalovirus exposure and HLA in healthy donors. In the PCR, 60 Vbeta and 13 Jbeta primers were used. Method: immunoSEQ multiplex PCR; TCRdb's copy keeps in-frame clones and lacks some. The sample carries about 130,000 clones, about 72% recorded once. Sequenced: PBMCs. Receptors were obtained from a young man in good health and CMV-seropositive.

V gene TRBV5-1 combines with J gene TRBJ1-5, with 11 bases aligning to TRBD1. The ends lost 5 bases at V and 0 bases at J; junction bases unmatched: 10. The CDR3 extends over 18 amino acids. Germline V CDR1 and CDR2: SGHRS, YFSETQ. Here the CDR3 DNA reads TGCGCCAGCAGGCTTGATGGACAGGGGGCAGATAGCAATCAGCCCCAGCATTTT. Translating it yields CASRLDGQGADSNQPQHF.

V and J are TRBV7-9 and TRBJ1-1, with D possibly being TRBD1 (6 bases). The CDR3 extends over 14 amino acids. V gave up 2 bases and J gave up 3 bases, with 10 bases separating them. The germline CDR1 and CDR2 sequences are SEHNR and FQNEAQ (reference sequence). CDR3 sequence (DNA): TGTGCCAGCAGCTTACAGGGGTCGCACACTGAAGCTTTCTTT. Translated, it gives CASSLQGSHTEAFF.

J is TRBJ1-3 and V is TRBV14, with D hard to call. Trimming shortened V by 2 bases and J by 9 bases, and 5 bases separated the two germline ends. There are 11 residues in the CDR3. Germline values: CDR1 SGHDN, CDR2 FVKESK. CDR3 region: CASSQTFTIYF. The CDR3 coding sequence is TGTGCCAGCAGCCAAACATTCACCATATATTTT.

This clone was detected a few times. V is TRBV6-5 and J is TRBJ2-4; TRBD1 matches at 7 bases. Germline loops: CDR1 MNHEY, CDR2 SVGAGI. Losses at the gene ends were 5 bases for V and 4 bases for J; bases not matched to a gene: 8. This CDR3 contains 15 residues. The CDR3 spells CASSKLGTVKNIQYF. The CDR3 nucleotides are TGTGCCAGCAGTAAATTAGGGACAGTAAAAAACATTCAGTACTTC.

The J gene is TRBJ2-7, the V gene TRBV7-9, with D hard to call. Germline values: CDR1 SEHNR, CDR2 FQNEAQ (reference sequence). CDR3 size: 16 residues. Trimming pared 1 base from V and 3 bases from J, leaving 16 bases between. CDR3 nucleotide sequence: TGTGCCAGCAGCTTAGACCCTAGGCGGCTTGGCTACGAGCAGTACTTC. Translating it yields CASSLDPRRLGYEQYF.

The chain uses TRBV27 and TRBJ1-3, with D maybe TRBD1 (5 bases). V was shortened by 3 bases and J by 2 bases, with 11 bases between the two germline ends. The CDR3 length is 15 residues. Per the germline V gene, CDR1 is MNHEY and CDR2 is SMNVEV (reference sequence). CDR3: CASSLNPGPGNTIYF. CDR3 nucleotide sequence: TGTGCCAGCAGTTTGAATCCAGGGCCTGGAAACACCATATATTTT.

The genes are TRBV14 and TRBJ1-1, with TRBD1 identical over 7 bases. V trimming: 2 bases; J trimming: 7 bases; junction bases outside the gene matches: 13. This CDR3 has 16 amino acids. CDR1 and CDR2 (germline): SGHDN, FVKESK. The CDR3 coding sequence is TGTGCCAGCAGCCAACCCCGGGACAGTAAAGAAGGTGAAGCTTTCTTT. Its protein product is CASSQPRDSKEGEAFF.

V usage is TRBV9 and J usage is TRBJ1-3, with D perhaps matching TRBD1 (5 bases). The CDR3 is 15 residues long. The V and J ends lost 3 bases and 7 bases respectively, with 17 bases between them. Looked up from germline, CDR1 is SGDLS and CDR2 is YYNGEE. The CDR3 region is CASSAQGQDLNTIYF. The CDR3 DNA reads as TGTGCCAGCAGCGCGCAGGGTCAAGACTTGAACACCATATATTTT.

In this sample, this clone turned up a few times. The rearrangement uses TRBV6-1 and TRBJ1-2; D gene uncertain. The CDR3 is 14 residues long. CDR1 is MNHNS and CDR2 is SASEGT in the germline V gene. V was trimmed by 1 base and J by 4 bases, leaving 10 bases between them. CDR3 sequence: CASSEDPWAYGYTF. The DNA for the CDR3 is TGTGCCAGCAGTGAAGACCCCTGGGCCTATGGCTACACCTTC.

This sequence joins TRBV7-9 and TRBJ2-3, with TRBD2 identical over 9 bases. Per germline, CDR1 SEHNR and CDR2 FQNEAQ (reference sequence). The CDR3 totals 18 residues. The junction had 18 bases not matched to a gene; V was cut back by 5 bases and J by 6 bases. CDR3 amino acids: CASSGVRNWLAGPDTQYF. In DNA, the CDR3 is TGTGCCAGCAGCGGAGTGAGGAATTGGCTAGCGGGACCTGATACGCAGTATTTT.

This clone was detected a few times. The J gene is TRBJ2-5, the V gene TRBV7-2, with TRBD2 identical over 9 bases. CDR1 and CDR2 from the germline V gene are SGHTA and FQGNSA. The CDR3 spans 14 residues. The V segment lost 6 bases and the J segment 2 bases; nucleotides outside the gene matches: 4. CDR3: CASSPTSGQETQYF. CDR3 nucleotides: TGTGCCAGCAGTCCAACTAGCGGGCAAGAGACCCAGTACTTC.

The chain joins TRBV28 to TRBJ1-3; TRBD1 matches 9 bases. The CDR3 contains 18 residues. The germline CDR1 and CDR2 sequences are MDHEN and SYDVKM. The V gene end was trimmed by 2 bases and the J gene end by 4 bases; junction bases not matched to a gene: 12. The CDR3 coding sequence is TGTGCCAGCAGTTTACTTCCGGGACAGGGTATGGACGGAAACACCATATATTTT. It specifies CASSLLPGQGMDGNTIYF.

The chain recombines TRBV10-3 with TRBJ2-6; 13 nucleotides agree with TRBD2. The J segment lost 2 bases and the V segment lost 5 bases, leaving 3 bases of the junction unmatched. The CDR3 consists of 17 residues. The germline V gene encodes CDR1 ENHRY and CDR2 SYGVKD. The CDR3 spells CAISRTSGSTGANVLTF. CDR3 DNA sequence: TGTGCCATCAGTAGGACTAGCGGGAGTACTGGGGCCAACGTCCTGACTTTC.

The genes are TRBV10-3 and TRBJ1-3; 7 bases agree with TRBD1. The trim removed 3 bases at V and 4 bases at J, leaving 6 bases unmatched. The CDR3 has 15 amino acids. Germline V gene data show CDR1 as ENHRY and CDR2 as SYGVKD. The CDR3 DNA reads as TGTGCCATCAGTGATAACAGGGGAGTAGGAAACACCATATATTTT. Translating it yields CAISDNRGVGNTIYF.

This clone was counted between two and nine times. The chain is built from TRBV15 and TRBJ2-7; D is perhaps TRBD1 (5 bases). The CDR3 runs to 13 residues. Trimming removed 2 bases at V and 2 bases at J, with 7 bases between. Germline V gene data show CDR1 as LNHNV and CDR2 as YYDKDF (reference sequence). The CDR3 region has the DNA TGTGCCACCAGCAGACTCAGGGCCTACGAGCAGTACTTC. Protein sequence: CATSRLRAYEQYF.

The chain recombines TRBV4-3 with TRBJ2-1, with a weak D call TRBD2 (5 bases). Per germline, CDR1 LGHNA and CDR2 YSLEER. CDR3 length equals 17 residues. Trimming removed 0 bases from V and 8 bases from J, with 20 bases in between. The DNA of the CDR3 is TGCGCCAGCAGCCAAGATGGGTGGGAGATGGCTAGGGATGAGCAGTTCTTC. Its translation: CASSQDGWEMARDEQFF.

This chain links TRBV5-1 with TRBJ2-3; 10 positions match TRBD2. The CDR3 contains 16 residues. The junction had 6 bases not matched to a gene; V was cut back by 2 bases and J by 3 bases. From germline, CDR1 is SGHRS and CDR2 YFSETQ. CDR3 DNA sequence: TGCGCCAGCAGCTTTATTCTGGGACTAGCGACAGATACGCAGTATTTT. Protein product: CASSFILGLATDTQYF.

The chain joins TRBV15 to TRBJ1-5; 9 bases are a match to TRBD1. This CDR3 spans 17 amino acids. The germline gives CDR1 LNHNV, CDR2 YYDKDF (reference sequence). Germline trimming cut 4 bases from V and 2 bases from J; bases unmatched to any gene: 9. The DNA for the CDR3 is TGTGCCACCAGCAAAGGGCGGGACAGGGTAGGCAATCAGCCCCAGCATTTT. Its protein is CATSKGRDRVGNQPQHF.

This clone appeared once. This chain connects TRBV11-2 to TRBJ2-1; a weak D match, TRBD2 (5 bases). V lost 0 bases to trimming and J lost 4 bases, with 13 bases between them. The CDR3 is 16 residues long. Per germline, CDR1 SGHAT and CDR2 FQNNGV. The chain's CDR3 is CASSLEGGSGYNEQFF. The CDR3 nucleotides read TGTGCCAGCAGCTTAGAAGGAGGATCGGGTTACAATGAGCAGTTCTTC.

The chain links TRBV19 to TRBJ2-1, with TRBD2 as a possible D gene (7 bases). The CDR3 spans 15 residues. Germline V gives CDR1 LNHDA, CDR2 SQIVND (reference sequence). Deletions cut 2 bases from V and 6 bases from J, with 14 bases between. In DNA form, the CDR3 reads TGTGCCAGTAGTATATCGGGGGGCGTTTTCAATGAGCAGTTCTTC. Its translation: CASSISGGVFNEQFF. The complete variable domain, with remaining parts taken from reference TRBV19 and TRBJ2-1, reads DGGITQSPKYLFRKEGQNVTLSCEQNLNHDAMYWYRQDPGQGLRLIYYSQIVNDFQKGDIAEGYSVSREKKESFPLTVTSAQKNPTAFYLCASSISGGVFNEQFFGPGTRLTVL.

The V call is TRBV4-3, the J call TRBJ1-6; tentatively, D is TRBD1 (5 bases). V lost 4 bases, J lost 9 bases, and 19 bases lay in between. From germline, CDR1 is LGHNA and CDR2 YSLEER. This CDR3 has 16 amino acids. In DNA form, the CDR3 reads TGCGCCAGCAGCCGAGCTCCGGATACAGGCGGTTCACCCCTCCACTTT. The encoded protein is CASSRAPDTGGSPLHF.

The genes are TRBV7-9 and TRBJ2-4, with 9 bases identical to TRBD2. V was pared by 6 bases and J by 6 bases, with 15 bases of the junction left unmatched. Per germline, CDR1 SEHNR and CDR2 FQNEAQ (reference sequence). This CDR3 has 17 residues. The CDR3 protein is CASSGPRGAGGGNIQYF. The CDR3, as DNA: TGTGCCAGCAGTGGGCCCAGGGGGGCGGGAGGGGGAAACATTCAGTACTTC. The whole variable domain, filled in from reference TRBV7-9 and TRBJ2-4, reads DTGVSQNPRHKITKRGQNVTFRCDPISEHNRLYWYRQTLGQGPEFLTYFQNEAQLEKSRLLSDRFSAERPKGSFSTLEIQRTEQGDSAMYLCASSGPRGAGGGNIQYFGAGTRLSVL.

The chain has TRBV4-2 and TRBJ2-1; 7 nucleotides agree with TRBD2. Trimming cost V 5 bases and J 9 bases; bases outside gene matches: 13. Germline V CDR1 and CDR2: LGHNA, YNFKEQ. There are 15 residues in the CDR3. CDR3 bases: TGTGCCAGCAGCTCCCCGGGGAGGGCAGAGGTTGAGCAGTTCTTC. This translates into CASSSPGRAEVEQFF.

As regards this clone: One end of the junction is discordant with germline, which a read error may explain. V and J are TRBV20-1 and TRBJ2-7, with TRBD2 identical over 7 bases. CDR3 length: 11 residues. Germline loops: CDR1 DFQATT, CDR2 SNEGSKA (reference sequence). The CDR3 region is CSARKRDSGGF. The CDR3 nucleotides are TGCAGTGCTAGAAAGCGGGACTCTGGCGGCTTC.

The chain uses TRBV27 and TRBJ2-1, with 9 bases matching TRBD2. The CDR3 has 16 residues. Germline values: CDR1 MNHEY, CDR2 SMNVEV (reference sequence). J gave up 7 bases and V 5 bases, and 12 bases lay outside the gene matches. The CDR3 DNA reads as TGTGCCAGCAGTCCAACCCCGCGGGAGGGCCGTAATGAGCAGTTCTTC. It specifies CASSPTPREGRNEQFF.

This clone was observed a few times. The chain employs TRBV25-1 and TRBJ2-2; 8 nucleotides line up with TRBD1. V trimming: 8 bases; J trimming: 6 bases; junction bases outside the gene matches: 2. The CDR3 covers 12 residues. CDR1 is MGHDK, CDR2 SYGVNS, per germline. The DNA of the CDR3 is TGTGCCAGCGGACAGGGCCCCGGGGAGCTGTTTTTT. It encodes CASGQGPGELFF. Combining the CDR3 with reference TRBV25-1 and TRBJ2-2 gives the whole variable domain EADIYQTPRYLVIGTGKKITLECSQTMGHDKMYWYQQDPGMELHLIHYSYGVNSTEKGDLSSESTVSRIRTEHFPLTLESARPSHTSQYLCASGQGPGELFFGEGSRLTVL.

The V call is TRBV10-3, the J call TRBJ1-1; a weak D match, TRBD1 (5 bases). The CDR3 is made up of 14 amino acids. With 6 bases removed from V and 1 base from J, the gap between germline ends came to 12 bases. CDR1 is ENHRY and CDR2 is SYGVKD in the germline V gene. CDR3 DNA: TGTGCCATCAGCCTACAGGCTACGAACACTGAAGCTTTCTTT. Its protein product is CAISLQATNTEAFF.

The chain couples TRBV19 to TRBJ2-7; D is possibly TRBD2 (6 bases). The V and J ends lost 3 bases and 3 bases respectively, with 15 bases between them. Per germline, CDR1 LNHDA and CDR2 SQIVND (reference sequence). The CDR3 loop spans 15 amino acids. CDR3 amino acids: CASSIDGGRSYEQYF. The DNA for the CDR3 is TGTGCCAGTAGTATTGACGGAGGGCGGAGCTACGAGCAGTACTTC.

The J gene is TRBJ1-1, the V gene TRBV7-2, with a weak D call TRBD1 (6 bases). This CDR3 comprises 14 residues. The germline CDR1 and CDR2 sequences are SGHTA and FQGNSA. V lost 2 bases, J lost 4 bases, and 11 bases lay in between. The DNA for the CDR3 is TGTGCCAGCAGCTTATTAAGGGACATCACTGAAGCTTTCTTT. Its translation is CASSLLRDITEAFF.

CDR3 protein: CASEGQMNTEAFF. As DNA, the CDR3 is TGTGCCAGCGAGGGCCAAATGAACACTGAAGCTTTCTTT. The chain carries TRBV6-5 and TRBJ1-1, with no clear D. From germline, CDR1 is MNHEY and CDR2 SVGAGI. This CDR3 has 13 amino acids. Between the trimmed V and J ends, which lost 8 bases and 0 bases, there was a span of 10 bases.